This record concerns one T cell receptor beta chain sequence. No antigen is known for it. Germline lookup yields CDR1 KGHSH and CDR2 LQKENI. Trimming took off 2 bases at V and 6 bases at J, with 20 bases between the two ends. CDR3 length equals 16 residues. Profiling relied on immunoSEQ multiplex PCR, and the TCRdb table lists in-frame clones only, not all of them. The table shows more than 25,000 clones, with about 80% occurring only once. These data originate in a study of neoadjuvant anti-PD-1 for oral cavity cancer. Points from the study as a whole: Higher pretreatment Treg/Th17 ratios tracked higher pretreatment blood clonality.

Time point reported: after neoadjuvant nivolumab, at surgical resection. This receptor was taken from a person aged 35 to 85 with oral cavity squamous cell carcinoma. Here the sequenced sample was PBMCs, taken after nivolumab (anti-PD-1) treatment. The gene calls are TRBV18 and TRBJ2-7; D gene unclear. CDR3 amino acids: CASSPIWSRRTGEQYF. The CDR3 nucleotides are TGTGCCAGCTCACCAATTTGGTCCCGACGGACCGGCGAGCAGTACTTC. The whole variable domain, remainder taken from reference TRBV18 and TRBJ2-7, is NAGVMQNPRHLVRRRGQEARLRCSPMKGHSHVYWYRQLPEEGLKFMVYLQKENIIDESGMPKERFSAEFPKEGPSILRIQQVVRGDSAAYFCASSPIWSRRTGEQYFGPGTRLTVT.